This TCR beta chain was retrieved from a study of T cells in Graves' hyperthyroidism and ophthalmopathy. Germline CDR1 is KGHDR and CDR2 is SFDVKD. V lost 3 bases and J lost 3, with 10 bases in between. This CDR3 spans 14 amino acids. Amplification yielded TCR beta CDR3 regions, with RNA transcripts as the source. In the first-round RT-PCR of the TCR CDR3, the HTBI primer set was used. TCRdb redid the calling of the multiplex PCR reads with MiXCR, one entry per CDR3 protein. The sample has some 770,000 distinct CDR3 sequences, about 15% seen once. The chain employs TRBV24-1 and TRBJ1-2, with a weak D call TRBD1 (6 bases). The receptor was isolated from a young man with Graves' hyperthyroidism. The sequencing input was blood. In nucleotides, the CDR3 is TGTGCCACCAGTGATGGGGGCGGGTACTATGGCTACACCTTC. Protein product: CATSDGGGYYGYTF.